This passage covers 25 T cell receptor beta chains from one sample sequenced in a study of T cells in Graves' hyperthyroidism and ophthalmopathy. RNA transcripts were the template for amplifying TCR beta CDR3 regions. The HTBI primer set served for first-round RT-PCR of the TCR CDR3. TCRdb recomputed calls from the multiplex PCR reads with MiXCR, one row per CDR3 protein. Of fewer than 400,000 distinct CDR3 sequences listed, 16% are singletons. The sample comprised blood. These receptors were taken from a young man with Graves' hyperthyroidism.

This clonotype came up many times. The chain employs TRBV4-1 and TRBJ2-7; TRBD2 matches 7 bases. CDR1 and CDR2 from the germline V gene are MGHRA and YSYEKL. The CDR3 runs to 15 residues. The trim removed 0 bases at V and 3 bases at J, leaving 5 bases unmatched. Here the CDR3 reads CASSQDVGTNYEQYF. The CDR3 DNA reads as TGCGCCAGCAGCCAAGATGTCGGGACTAACTACGAGCAGTACTTC.

This clonotype occurred many times. CDR3 DNA: TGTGCCAGTAGTATTCAGGTTGACTACGAGCAGTACTTC. This sequence encodes CASSIQVDYEQYF. The V gene is TRBV19, the J gene TRBJ2-7; the D is unclear. This CDR3 is 13 amino acids long. CDR1 LNHDA and CDR2 SQIVND come from the germline V gene (reference sequence). V was trimmed by 3 bases and J by 3 bases, leaving 9 bases between them. The entire variable domain, with the rest obtained from reference TRBV19 and TRBJ2-7, is as follows: DGGITQSPKYLFRKEGQNVTLSCEQNLNHDAMYWYRQDPGQGLRLIYYSQIVNDFQKGDIAEGYSVSREKKESFPLTVTSAQKNPTAFYLCASSIQVDYEQYFGPGTRLTVT.

There are many counts of this clonotype. The chain has TRBV20-1 and TRBJ2-2; 11 bases match TRBD2. Germline loops: CDR1 DFQATT, CDR2 SNEGSKA (reference sequence). The CDR3 covers 15 residues. J was trimmed by 4 bases and V by 5 bases; bases with no gene match: 6. CDR3: CSAPISGRATGELFF. The DNA for the CDR3 is TGCAGTGCTCCCATTAGCGGGAGGGCCACCGGGGAGCTGTTTTTT.

This clonotype showed up many times. V usage is TRBV2 and J usage is TRBJ2-1; the D gene is possibly TRBD2 (5 bases). The CDR3 is 18 residues long. V gave up 0 bases and J gave up 7 bases, with 22 bases separating them. Germline-derived CDR1 and CDR2 are SNHLY and FYNNEI. The CDR3 sequence is CASSEAATSLGVGNEQFF. The CDR3, as DNA: TGTGCCAGCAGTGAAGCAGCCACTAGTCTCGGTGTGGGTAATGAGCAGTTCTTC.

This clonotype has only a few counts. The V and J genes are TRBV11-2 and TRBJ2-3; 11 positions agree with TRBD2. Losses at the gene ends were 3 bases for V and 3 bases for J; bases not matched to a gene: 5. CDR3 length: 16 amino acids. CDR1 SGHAT and CDR2 FQNNGV come from the germline V gene. In DNA, the CDR3 is TGTGCCAGCAGCTTCGGTGGGACTAGCGGTACAGATACGCAGTATTTT. It specifies CASSFGGTSGTDTQYF.

There are many counts of this clonotype. The chain couples TRBV6-5 to TRBJ1-5; D unresolved. CDR1 and CDR2 (germline): MNHEY, SVGAGI. The germline V and J ends were trimmed by 0 bases and 6 bases, with 12 bases remaining between them. CDR3 length equals 15 residues. The CDR3 region has the DNA TGTGCCAGCAGTTACTCGAGGTCCCCCCCTCAGCCCCAGCATTTT. It translates to CASSYSRSPPQPQHF.

This clonotype has ten or more counts. The genes are TRBV5-1 and TRBJ1-5; 7 bases line up with TRBD1. Germline-derived CDR1 and CDR2 are SGHRS and YFSETQ. The CDR3 totals 14 residues. V lost 4 bases, J lost 4 bases, and 5 bases stayed unmatched. The CDR3 sequence: CASSMGGQNQPQHF. Written as DNA, the CDR3 is TGCGCCAGCAGCATGGGGGGACAGAATCAGCCCCAGCATTTT. The full variable domain, with the rest looked up from reference TRBV5-1 and TRBJ1-5, is KAGVTQTPRYLIKTRGQQVTLSCSPISGHRSVSWYQQTPGQGLQFLFEYFSETQRNKGNFPGRFSGRQFSNSRSEMNVSTLELGDSALYLCASSMGGQNQPQHFGDGTRLSIL.

This clonotype was seen only a few times. V gene TRBV20-1 combines with J gene TRBJ2-7; weak D call: TRBD2 (5 bases). The CDR3 contains 14 residues. V lost 0 bases to trimming and J lost 3 bases, with 12 bases between them. Germline assignment: CDR1 DFQATT and CDR2 SNEGSKA (reference sequence). This CDR3 reads CSAREPGKGYEQYF. The CDR3 DNA is TGCAGTGCTAGAGAACCGGGAAAAGGCTACGAGCAGTACTTC.

This clonotype was seen ten or more times. The chain uses TRBV7-8 and TRBJ1-2, with D tentatively TRBD1 (6 bases). V lost 5 bases, J lost 5 bases, and 12 bases lay in between. The CDR3 consists of 13 residues. Looked up from germline, CDR1 is SGHVS and CDR2 is FQNEAQ. The CDR3 is CASSPQTGYGYTF. CDR3 nucleotide sequence: TGTGCCAGCAGCCCACAAACAGGGTATGGCTACACCTTC.

The chain couples TRBV4-1 to TRBJ1-1; D perhaps matches TRBD1 (5 bases). The V gene lost 5 bases and the J gene lost 7 bases, with 14 bases spanning the gap. In germline, CDR1 is MGHRA, CDR2 YSYEKL. CDR3 length: 13 residues. In DNA form, the CDR3 reads TGCGCCAGCAGCTACCGGGACGGCCGTGAAGCTTTCTTT. This codes for CASSYRDGREAFF.

This clonotype was detected many times. The V call is TRBV3-1, the J call TRBJ2-7; D remains unclear. Trimming shortened V by 4 bases and J by 0 bases, and 10 bases separated the two germline ends. Germline V CDR1 and CDR2: LGHDT, YNNKEL (reference sequence). The CDR3 consists of 14 residues. CDR3: CASSPTVASYEQYF. Written as DNA, the CDR3 is TGTGCCAGCAGCCCCACTGTCGCCTCCTACGAGCAGTACTTC.

This clonotype was recorded at least ten times. The rearrangement joins TRBV5-1 to TRBJ2-3; 8 positions agree with TRBD2. In germline, CDR1 is SGHRS, CDR2 YFSETQ. Germline trimming cut 4 bases from V and 5 bases from J; bases unmatched to any gene: 15. The CDR3 runs 17 residues. For the CDR3, the DNA is TGCGCCAGCAGCCTTTATCCGACACTAGCGGAAAGAGATACGCAGTATTTT. It encodes CASSLYPTLAERDTQYF.

As regards this clonotype: This may stem from a read error, because a much larger clone lies one nucleotide away. The chain couples TRBV6-2 or TRBV6-3 to TRBJ2-3; TRBD2 agrees at 7 bases. Germline CDR1 reads MNHEY; CDR2 reads SVGEGT. The CDR3 runs 15 residues. The CDR3 DNA follows: TGTGCCAGCAGTTACCTTGGGAGGGAGACAGATATGCAGTATTTT. This encodes CASSYLGRETDMQYF.

This clonotype was counted ten times or more. This chain uses TRBV11-2 with TRBJ2-3; 7 bases map to TRBD1. CDR3 length: 15 residues. V was clipped by 1 base and J by 0 bases; unmatched bases: 1. Germline V gene sequence: CDR1 SGHAT, CDR2 FQNNGV. The CDR3 region is CASSLGDSSTDTQYF. CDR3 nucleotides: TGTGCCAGCAGCTTAGGGGACAGTAGCACAGATACGCAGTATTTT. The variable domain in full, with the rest retrieved from reference TRBV11-2 and TRBJ2-3, is EAGVAQSPRYKIIEKRQSVAFWCNPISGHATLYWYQQILGQGPKLLIQFQNNGVVDDSQLPKDRFSAERLKGVDSTLKIQPAKLEDSAVYLCASSLGDSSTDTQYFGPGTRLTVL.

This clonotype has at least ten counts. The chain combines TRBV2 with TRBJ2-1; no clear D gene. Germline CDR1 SNHLY, CDR2 FYNNEI. The CDR3 covers 15 residues. V shed 1 base and J shed 13 bases, with 20 bases lying between them. CDR3 sequence reads: CASSEGPYKQNLQFF. CDR3 sequence (DNA): TGTGCCAGCAGTGAAGGTCCCTATAAGCAGAACCTACAGTTCTTC.

This clonotype was seen only a few times. The rearrangement links TRBV27 to TRBJ2-2; no reliable D call. CDR1 is MNHEY, CDR2 SMNVEV, per germline (reference sequence). The germline V and J ends were trimmed by 6 bases and 5 bases, with 10 bases remaining between them. The CDR3 sequence is 13 residues long. CDR3 nucleotide sequence: TGTGCCAGCAGCCGAAAGGTGACCGGGGAGCTGTTTTTT. The encoded protein is CASSRKVTGELFF.

CDR3 residues: CASSEGGNNSPLHF. CDR3 DNA sequence: TGTGCCAGCAGTGAGGGAGGGAATAATTCACCCCTCCACTTT. The J gene is TRBJ1-6, the V gene TRBV6-1; D not resolved. Germline CDR1 reads MNHNS; CDR2 reads SASEGT. The germline V and J ends were trimmed by 3 bases and 5 bases, with 8 bases remaining between them. This CDR3 region has 14 residues.

The count of this clonotype is one. Just one base apart from a much larger clone, this may be a read error. V gene TRBV20-1 combines with J gene TRBJ2-1; TRBD2 aligns across 8 bases. The CDR3 sequence is 13 residues long. Germline assignment: CDR1 DFQATT and CDR2 SNEGSKA (reference sequence). V trimming: 6 bases; J trimming: 5 bases; junction bases outside the gene matches: 6. The CDR3 DNA reads as TGCAGTGCCGTACCAGCGGGAGACAATGAGCAGTTCTTC. As protein: CSAVPAGDNEQFF.

This clonotype was seen only a few times. This rearrangement joins TRBV19 to TRBJ2-1; D ambiguous. Germline-derived CDR1 and CDR2 are LNHDA and SQIVND (reference sequence). This CDR3 contains 12 residues. V was shortened by 2 bases and J by 6 bases, with 5 bases between the two germline ends. The CDR3 is CASSIRVNEQFF. The CDR3 coding sequence is TGTGCCAGTAGTATAAGGGTCAATGAGCAGTTCTTC.

At least ten counts were recorded for this clonotype. The V gene is TRBV6-1, the J gene TRBJ2-3, with D unclear. The length of the CDR3 is 14 residues. The germline V and J ends were trimmed by 5 bases and 4 bases, with 13 bases remaining between them. Germline CDR1 and CDR2: MNHNS and SASEGT. CDR3 in amino acids: CASSSNLMADTQYF. The CDR3 coding sequence is TGTGCCAGCAGTTCTAACCTGATGGCAGATACGCAGTATTTT.

The CDR3: CASSSSAGQNTGELFF. The CDR3 nucleotides are TGTGCCAGCAGTTCCTCAGCGGGACAGAACACCGGGGAGCTGTTTTTT. The V gene is TRBV6-9, the J gene TRBJ2-2, with D maybe TRBD2 (7 bases). The CDR3 runs 16 residues. The V end was cut by 4 bases, the J end by 1 base, with 13 bases between. Germline assignment: CDR1 MNHGY and CDR2 SVAAGI.

The V call is TRBV5-4, the J call TRBJ2-3; D might be TRBD1 (5 bases). The V end was cut by 1 base, the J end by 6 bases, with 18 bases between. Germline V CDR1 and CDR2: SGHNT, YYREEE (reference sequence). The CDR3 extends over 16 amino acids. The CDR3 loop is CASSLFSRYKGDTQYF. CDR3 nucleotide sequence: TGTGCCAGCAGCTTGTTCTCTAGGTATAAGGGGGATACGCAGTATTTT.

This clonotype has only a few counts. This chain uses TRBV4-1 with TRBJ1-2; TRBD1 matches 7 bases. CDR1 MGHRA and CDR2 YSYEKL come from the germline V gene. This CDR3 spans 18 amino acids. V was pared by 0 bases and J by 1 base, with 11 bases of the junction left unmatched. The chain's CDR3 is CASSQDFRAQGGNYGYTF. As DNA, the CDR3 is TGCGCCAGCAGCCAAGATTTCAGGGCCCAGGGGGGTAACTATGGCTACACCTTC.

The rearrangement links TRBV10-1 to TRBJ2-7, with TRBD2 matching over 11 bases. Per the germline V gene, CDR1 is WNHNN and CDR2 is SYGVQD (reference sequence). Unmatched junction bases numbered 3, after V lost 1 base and J lost 4 bases. The CDR3 is made up of 15 amino acids. This CDR3 reads CASSELSSGRYEQYF. In nucleotides, the CDR3 is TGCGCCAGCAGTGAGTTATCTAGCGGGAGGTACGAGCAGTACTTC.

This chain connects TRBV5-4 to TRBJ2-2; unclear D gene. This CDR3 has 15 amino acids. Germline CDR1 and CDR2: SGHNT and YYREEE (reference sequence). Trimming shortened V by 9 bases and J by 0 bases, and 15 bases separated the two germline ends. CDR3 coding DNA: TGTGCCACCCGAGTCGGGCAGGCGAACACCGGGGAGCTGTTTTTT. Its translation: CATRVGQANTGELFF.